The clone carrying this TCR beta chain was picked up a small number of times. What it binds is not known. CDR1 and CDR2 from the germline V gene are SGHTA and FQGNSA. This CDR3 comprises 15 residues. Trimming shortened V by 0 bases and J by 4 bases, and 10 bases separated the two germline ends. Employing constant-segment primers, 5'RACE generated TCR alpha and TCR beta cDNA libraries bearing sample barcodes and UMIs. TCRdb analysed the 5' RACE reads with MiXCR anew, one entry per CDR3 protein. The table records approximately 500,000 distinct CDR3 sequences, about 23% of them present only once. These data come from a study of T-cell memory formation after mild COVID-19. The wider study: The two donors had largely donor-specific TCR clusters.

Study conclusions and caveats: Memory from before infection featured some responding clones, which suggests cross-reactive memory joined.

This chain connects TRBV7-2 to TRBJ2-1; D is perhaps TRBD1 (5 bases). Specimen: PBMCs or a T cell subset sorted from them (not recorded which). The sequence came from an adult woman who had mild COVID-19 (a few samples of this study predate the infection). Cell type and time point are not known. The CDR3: CASSLAGHGYNEQFF. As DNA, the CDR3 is TGTGCCAGCAGCTTAGCGGGGCACGGTTACAATGAGCAGTTCTTC.